The rows below give T cell receptor beta chains drawn from one sample of a study of shared clonotypes between healthy human individuals. TCRdb's copy holds only in-frame clones and misses some; the assay was immunoSEQ multiplex PCR. Here the sample spans 1.5 million to 2.5 million clones, just under 95% being singletons. Sequences were obtained from naive CD8+ T cells sorted from blood. These receptors were obtained from a man in his late teens or twenties in good health. Both conserved end residues are part of each CDR3. The order of the fields is V gene, clone size, J gene, D gene, CDR3 DNA, CDR3 protein. The D gene is left open where the match is weak. The size field is filled for only some rows; it gives once, few, many or a size class.

V gene: TRBV19; clone size: NA; J gene: TRBJ2-7; D gene: NA; CDR3 DNA: TGTGCCAGTAGTGCCGCCCCCGGGGGCTACGAGCAGTACTTC; CDR3 protein: CASSAAPGGYEQYF
V gene: TRBV27; clone size: NA; J gene: TRBJ2-1; D gene: NA; CDR3 DNA: TGTGCCAGCAGTTTGGGGCCCGGAGTGGGCCTCAATGAGCAGTTCTTC; CDR3 protein: CASSLGPGVGLNEQFF
V gene: TRBV5-1; clone size: NA; J gene: TRBJ2-7; D gene: TRBD2; CDR3 DNA: TGCGCCAGCAGCCACGGGACTAACTCCTACGAGCAGTACTTC; CDR3 protein: CASSHGTNSYEQYF
V gene: TRBV27; clone size: once; J gene: TRBJ2-1; D gene: NA; CDR3 DNA: TGTGCCAGCAGTTTATCGACAGGTGAGACCTACAATGAGCAGTTCTTC; CDR3 protein: CASSLSTGETYNEQFF
V gene: TRBV5-1; clone size: NA; J gene: TRBJ2-7; D gene: NA; CDR3 DNA: TGCGCCAGCAGCTTGGAAGAAATCCCCTACGAGCAGTACTTC; CDR3 protein: CASSLEEIPYEQYF
V gene: TRBV5-5; clone size: NA; J gene: TRBJ1-4; D gene: NA; CDR3 DNA: TGTGCCAGCAGCTTGGGTGCAACTAATGAAAAACTGTTTTTT; CDR3 protein: CASSLGATNEKLFF
V gene: TRBV27; clone size: NA; J gene: TRBJ1-2; D gene: NA; CDR3 DNA: TGTGCCAGCAGTATTCAGGGATCCTCCGGCGGCTACACCTTC; CDR3 protein: CASSIQGSSGGYTF
V gene: TRBV6-1; clone size: NA; J gene: TRBJ2-7; D gene: NA; CDR3 DNA: TGTGCCAGCAGTGAATGGGGTTTTACGGCGGATACCTACGAGCAGTACTTC; CDR3 protein: CASSEWGFTADTYEQYF
V gene: TRBV6-5; clone size: NA; J gene: TRBJ2-3; D gene: NA; CDR3 DNA: TGTGCCAGCAGTTACCCGGAGGGGGATACGCAGTATTTT; CDR3 protein: CASSYPEGDTQYF
V gene: TRBV19; clone size: once; J gene: TRBJ1-1; D gene: NA; CDR3 DNA: TGTGCCAGTAGTACCGGTCGGCTCTCGAACACTGAAGCTTTCTTT; CDR3 protein: CASSTGRLSNTEAFF
V gene: TRBV7-2; clone size: NA; J gene: TRBJ2-3; D gene: NA; CDR3 DNA: TGTGCCAGCAGCTCCTTGGGCGAACCCCTCACAGATACGCAGTATTTT; CDR3 protein: CASSSLGEPLTDTQYF
V gene: TRBV9; clone size: NA; J gene: TRBJ1-2; D gene: TRBD1; CDR3 DNA: TGTGCCAGCAGCTGGGACAGGAGCGAATATGGCTACACCTTC; CDR3 protein: CASSWDRSEYGYTF
V gene: TRBV5-1; clone size: once; J gene: TRBJ2-1; D gene: NA; CDR3 DNA: TGCGCCAGCAGCTTGGAGGGCCAGGGGGGCCTCTATTACAATGAGCAGTTCTTC; CDR3 protein: CASSLEGQGGLYYNEQFF
V gene: TRBV6-6; clone size: NA; J gene: TRBJ2-5; D gene: TRBD1; CDR3 DNA: TGTGCCAGCAGTCGGGACAGGGGTTTAGAGACCCAGTACTTC; CDR3 protein: CASSRDRGLETQYF
V gene: TRBV11-2; clone size: NA; J gene: TRBJ2-7; D gene: NA; CDR3 DNA: TGTGCCAGCAGCTTGGCGTTGGGGGCTGGCTACGAGCAGTACTTC; CDR3 protein: CASSLALGAGYEQYF
V gene: TRBV27; clone size: once; J gene: TRBJ1-1; D gene: TRBD1; CDR3 DNA: TGTGCCAGCAGTTTATTCTTCGGGGACAGCAAGAACACTGAAGCTTTCTTT; CDR3 protein: CASSLFFGDSKNTEAFF